This T cell receptor beta chain was captured in a study of T cell repertoires in cytomegalovirus infection. Study-wide background: Selection of CMV epitopes for the study included recently identified HLA-C-restricted and well-studied HLA-B-restricted ones.

One entry per CDR3 protein results from TCRdb running MiXCR on the reads. The table lists 800,000 to 950,000 distinct CDR3 sequences, approximately 32% of them singletons. This clonotype was picked up many times. The antigen remains undetermined. Study-wide findings and caveats: Carriers of CMV and the relevant HLA type were discriminated by public TCR beta frequency. It was HLA-C-restricted CMV-specific TCR beta clonotypes that dominated the response ex vivo.

CDR1 LGHNA and CDR2 YNFKEQ come from the germline V gene. CDR3 size: 13 residues. Trimming removed 4 bases from V and 1 base from J, with 4 bases in between. J is TRBJ2-2 and V is TRBV4-2, with D hard to call. The sequencing used cultured CD8+ T cells from PBMCs, collected from culture after CMV antigen stimulation. This TCR was recovered from a human donor in good health (CMV status not recorded). Some clones in this sample may be carry-over from other donors' samples. The CDR3 bases are TGTGCCAGCAGCCCTAAGAACACCGGGGAGCTGTTTTTT. Translated: CASSPKNTGELFF.